This T cell receptor beta chain was recorded in a study of blood T cell repertoires in COVID-19. Original processing notes: Amplification of reference gene primers provided the estimated nucleated cell counts. Clones were sequenced by immunoSEQ multiplex PCR, and TCRdb holds only the in-frame ones, with some missing. V and J calls and clone size follow that table, whereas D and trimming were derived from the DNA. The table includes about 100,000 clones, just over 85% detected once. The CDR3 is made up of 14 amino acids. The germline V and J ends were trimmed by 3 bases and 2 bases, with 12 bases remaining between them. Looked up from germline, CDR1 is SGHRS and CDR2 is YFSETQ.

Sequencing was performed on peripheral blood. The TCR was taken from a human donor in a cohort sampled during active COVID-19. The chain uses TRBV5-1 and TRBJ2-7; TRBD1 might be the D (6 bases). CDR3 DNA sequence: TGCGCCAGCAGCTCACAGGGAACACCCTACGAGCAGTACTTC. Amino acids: CASSSQGTPYEQYF. Variable domain in full (rest from reference TRBV5-1 and TRBJ2-7): KAGVTQTPRYLIKTRGQQVTLSCSPISGHRSVSWYQQTPGQGLQFLFEYFSETQRNKGNFPGRFSGRQFSNSRSEMNVSTLELGDSALYLCASSSQGTPYEQYFGPGTRLTVT.